This TCR beta chain is from a study of human T cells and chemical hapten exposure. Study-level findings and limits: TCRs at a frequency above 1 in 1000 stayed unchanged with DPC sensitization. The study found that PT1 expanded TCR counts correlated positively with patch test score.

Time point in this sample: pre-sensitization, week 0. Treatment given: therapeutic diphenylcyclopropenone sensitization with weekly scalp DPC. Note on this clonotype: The antigen remains unidentified.

This CDR3 region has 15 residues. Deletions cut 3 bases from V and 6 bases from J, with 16 bases between. Germline CDR1 and CDR2: MNHEY and SMNVEV (reference sequence). One entry per CDR3 protein results from TCRdb running MiXCR on the RACE reads. In the table there are more than 250,000 distinct CDR3 sequences, approximately 8.6% of which are singletons. The TCR was taken from a woman between 35 and 50 years old with alopecia areata. Some clones in this sample may be carry-over from other donors' samples. Sequencing was performed on whole blood, taken in connection with sensitization to the hapten diphenylcyclopropenone (DPC). The V gene is TRBV27, the J gene TRBJ2-3; D possibly corresponds to TRBD2 (5 bases). This CDR3 is CASSFSGRGFDTQYF. CDR3 nucleotides: TGTGCCAGCAGTTTTAGTGGGAGAGGTTTCGATACGCAGTATTTT.